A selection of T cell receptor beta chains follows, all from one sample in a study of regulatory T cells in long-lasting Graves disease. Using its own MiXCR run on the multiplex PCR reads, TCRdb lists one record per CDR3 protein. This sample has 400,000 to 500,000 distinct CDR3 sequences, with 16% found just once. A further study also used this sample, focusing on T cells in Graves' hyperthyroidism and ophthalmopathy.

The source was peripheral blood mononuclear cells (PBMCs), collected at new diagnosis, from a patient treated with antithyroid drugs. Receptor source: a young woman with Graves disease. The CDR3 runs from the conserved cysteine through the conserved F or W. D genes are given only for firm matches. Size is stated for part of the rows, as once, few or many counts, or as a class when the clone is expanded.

DNA: TGTGCCAGTTACACCCGGTATGGCTACACCTTC
CDR3: CASYTRYGYTF
length: 11
V: TRBV19
size: NA
J: TRBJ1-2
D: NA

DNA: TGTGCCATCTCCCGACAGTTCTTGGAGCCCCAGCATTTT
CDR3: CAISRQFLEPQHF
length: 13
V: TRBV10-3
size: NA
J: TRBJ1-5
D: NA

DNA: TGTGCCAGCAGCTTACAGCAGTCCTACGAGCAGTACTTC
CDR3: CASSLQQSYEQYF
length: 13
V: TRBV11-2
size: many
J: TRBJ2-7
D: NA

DNA: TGTGCCAGCAACGTAGGGAGGGGCTACGAGCAGTACTTC
CDR3: CASNVGRGYEQYF
length: 13
V: TRBV28
size: many
J: TRBJ2-7
D: TRBD2

DNA: TGTGCCAGCAGACCCCTAACAGGGCATACTGAAGCTTTCTTT
CDR3: CASRPLTGHTEAFF
length: 14
V: TRBV3-1
size: many
J: TRBJ1-1
D: NA

DNA: TGCAGTGCTAGAGATGGAGACAGGGTGTCCTATAATTCACCCCTCCACTTT
CDR3: CSARDGDRVSYNSPLHF
length: 17
V: TRBV20-1
size: NA
J: TRBJ1-6
D: TRBD1

DNA: TGTGCCAGCAGCCGGCCTAACATGAGGGAGCAGTACTTC
CDR3: CASSRPNMREQYF
length: 13
V: TRBV11-1
size: many
J: TRBJ2-7
D: NA

DNA: TGTGCCAGCAGCCCGAGACTAGCGGGAGGGAGTGATGAGCAGTTCTTC
CDR3: CASSPRLAGGSDEQFF
length: 16
V: TRBV6-1
size: many
J: TRBJ2-1
D: TRBD2

DNA: TGTGCCAGCAGTTTATTTGGGTGGGATACGCAGTATTTT
CDR3: CASSLFGWDTQYF
length: 13
V: TRBV27
size: NA
J: TRBJ2-3
D: NA

DNA: TGCAGTGCTAGAGAACTGGTAGCGGGATTTCGTACCGGGGAGCTGTTTTTT
CDR3: CSARELVAGFRTGELFF
length: 17
V: TRBV20-1
size: NA
J: TRBJ2-2
D: TRBD2

DNA: TGTGCCAGCAGTTTATCGTACAGGGCCTACGAGCAGTACTTC
CDR3: CASSLSYRAYEQYF
length: 14
V: TRBV27
size: many
J: TRBJ2-7
D: NA

DNA: TGCAGCGCGCTTCTTTTGGGATCTCCTGAAGCTTTCTTT
CDR3: CSALLLGSPEAFF
length: 13
V: TRBV29-1
size: few
J: TRBJ1-1
D: NA

DNA: TGTGCCAGCAGTTACATGGGAAGATCCACTGAAGCTTTCTTT
CDR3: CASSYMGRSTEAFF
length: 14
V: TRBV6-5
size: many
J: TRBJ1-1
D: NA

DNA: TGTGCCAGCAGTTACTCGAGGGGGCGAGAGGATGGCTACACCTTC
CDR3: CASSYSRGREDGYTF
length: 15
V: TRBV6-5
size: many
J: TRBJ1-2
D: TRBD1

DNA: TGTGCCAGTGGGGAGGGAGAGACCCAGTACTTC
CDR3: CASGEGETQYF
length: 11
V: TRBV7-3
size: many
J: TRBJ2-5
D: TRBD2

DNA: TGTGCCAGCAGTAGATTGGGGACAGTTACCTACACCGGGGAGCTGTTTTTT
CDR3: CASSRLGTVTYTGELFF
length: 17
V: TRBV28
size: many
J: TRBJ2-2
D: TRBD1

DNA: TGTGCCTGGAGTGTACGGAGGGGGCGGGTTAATGAAAAACTGTTTTTT
CDR3: CAWSVRRGRVNEKLFF
length: 16
V: TRBV30
size: few
J: TRBJ1-4
D: TRBD1

DNA: TGCAGTGCTAGACTAGCGGCGAACACCGGAGAGCTGTTTTTT
CDR3: CSARLAANTGELFF
length: 14
V: TRBV20-1
size: many
J: TRBJ2-2
D: TRBD2

DNA: TGTGCCAGCAGCTTACGACCGGGACAGGGGAACACTGAAGCTTTCTTT
CDR3: CASSLRPGQGNTEAFF
length: 16
V: TRBV7-2
size: many
J: TRBJ1-1
D: TRBD1

DNA: TGTGCCAGCAGCTTGTTGAGGCTTGGCTACACCTTC
CDR3: CASSLLRLGYTF
length: 12
V: TRBV11-2
size: many
J: TRBJ1-2
D: NA